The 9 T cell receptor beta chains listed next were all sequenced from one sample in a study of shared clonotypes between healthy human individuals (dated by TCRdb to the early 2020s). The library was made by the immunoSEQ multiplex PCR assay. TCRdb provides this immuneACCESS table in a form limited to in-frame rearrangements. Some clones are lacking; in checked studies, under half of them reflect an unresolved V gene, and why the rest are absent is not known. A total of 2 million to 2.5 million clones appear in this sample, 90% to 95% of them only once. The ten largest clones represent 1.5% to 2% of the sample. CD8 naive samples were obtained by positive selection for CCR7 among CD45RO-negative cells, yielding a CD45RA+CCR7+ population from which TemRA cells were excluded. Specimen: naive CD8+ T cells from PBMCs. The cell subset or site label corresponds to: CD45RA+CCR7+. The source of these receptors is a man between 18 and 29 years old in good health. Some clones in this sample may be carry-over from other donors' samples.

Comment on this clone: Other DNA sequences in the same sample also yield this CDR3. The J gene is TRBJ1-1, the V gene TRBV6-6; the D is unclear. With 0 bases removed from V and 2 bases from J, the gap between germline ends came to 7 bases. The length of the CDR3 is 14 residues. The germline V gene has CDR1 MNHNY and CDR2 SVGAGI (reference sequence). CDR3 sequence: CASSYSEGNTEAFF. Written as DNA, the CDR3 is TGTGCCAGCAGTTACTCCGAGGGTAACACTGAAGCTTTCTTT.

The chain's CDR3 is CASSYNSPLHF. The DNA for the CDR3 is TGTGCCAGCTCCTATAATTCACCCCTCCACTTT. The chain joins TRBV7-9 to TRBJ1-6; the D is unclear. With 8 bases removed from V and 1 base from J, the gap between germline ends came to 0 bases. The CDR3 runs to 11 residues. CDR1 is SEHNR, CDR2 FQNEAQ, per germline (reference sequence).

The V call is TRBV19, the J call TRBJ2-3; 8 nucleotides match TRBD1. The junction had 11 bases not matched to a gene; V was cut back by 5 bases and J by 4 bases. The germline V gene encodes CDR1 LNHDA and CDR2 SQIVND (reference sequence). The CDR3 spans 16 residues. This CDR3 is CASSVRTGRYSDTQYF. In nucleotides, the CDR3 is TGTGCCAGTAGTGTACGGACAGGGAGGTATTCAGATACGCAGTATTTT.

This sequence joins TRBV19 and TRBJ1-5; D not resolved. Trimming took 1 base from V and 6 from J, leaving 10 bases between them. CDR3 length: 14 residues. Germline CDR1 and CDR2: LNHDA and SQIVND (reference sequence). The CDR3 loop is CASSIVERFQPQHF. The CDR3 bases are TGTGCCAGTAGTATAGTGGAACGGTTTCAGCCCCAGCATTTT.

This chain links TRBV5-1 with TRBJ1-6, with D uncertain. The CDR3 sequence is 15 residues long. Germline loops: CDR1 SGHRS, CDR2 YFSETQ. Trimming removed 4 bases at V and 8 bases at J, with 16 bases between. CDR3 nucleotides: TGCGCCAGCAGCACACTAGGCCCCTTTTATTCACCCCTCCACTTT. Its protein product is CASSTLGPFYSPLHF.

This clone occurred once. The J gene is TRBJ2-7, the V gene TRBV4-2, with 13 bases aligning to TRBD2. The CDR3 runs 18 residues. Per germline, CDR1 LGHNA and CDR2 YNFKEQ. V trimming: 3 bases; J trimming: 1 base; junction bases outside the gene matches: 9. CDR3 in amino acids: CASSQAPGLAGLSYEQYF. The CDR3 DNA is TGTGCCAGCAGCCAGGCCCCGGGACTAGCGGGATTATCCTACGAGCAGTACTTC.

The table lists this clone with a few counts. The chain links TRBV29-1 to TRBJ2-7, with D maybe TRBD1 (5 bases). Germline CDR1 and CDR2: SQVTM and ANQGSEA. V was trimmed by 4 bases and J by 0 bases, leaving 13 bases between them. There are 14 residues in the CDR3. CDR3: CSVAGQVASYEQYF. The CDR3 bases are TGCAGCGTTGCTGGACAAGTAGCCTCCTACGAGCAGTACTTC.

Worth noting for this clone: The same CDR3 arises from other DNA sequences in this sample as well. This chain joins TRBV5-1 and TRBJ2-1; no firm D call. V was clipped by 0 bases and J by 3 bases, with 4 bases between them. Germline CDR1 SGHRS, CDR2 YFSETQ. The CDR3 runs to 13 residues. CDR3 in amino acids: CASSLGDYNEQFF. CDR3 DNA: TGCGCCAGCAGCTTGGGGGACTACAATGAGCAGTTCTTC.

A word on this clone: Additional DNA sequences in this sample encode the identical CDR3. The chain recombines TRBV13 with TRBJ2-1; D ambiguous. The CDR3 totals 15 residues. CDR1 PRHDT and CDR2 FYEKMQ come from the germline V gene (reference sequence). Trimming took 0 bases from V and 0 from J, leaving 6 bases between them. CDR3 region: CASSLGESSYNEQFF. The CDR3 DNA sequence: TGTGCCAGCAGCTTAGGGGAGAGCTCCTACAATGAGCAGTTCTTC.